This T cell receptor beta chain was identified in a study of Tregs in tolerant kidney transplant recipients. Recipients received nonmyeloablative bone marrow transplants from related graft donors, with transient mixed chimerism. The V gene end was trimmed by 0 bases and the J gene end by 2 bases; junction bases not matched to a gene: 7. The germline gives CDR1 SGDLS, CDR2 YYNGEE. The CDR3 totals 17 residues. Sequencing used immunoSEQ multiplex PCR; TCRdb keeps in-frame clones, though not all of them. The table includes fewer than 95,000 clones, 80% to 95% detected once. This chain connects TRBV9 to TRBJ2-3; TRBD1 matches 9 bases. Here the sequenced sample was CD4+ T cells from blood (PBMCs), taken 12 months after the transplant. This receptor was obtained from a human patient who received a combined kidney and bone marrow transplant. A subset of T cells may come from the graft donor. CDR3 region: CASSVAADRGPTDTQYF. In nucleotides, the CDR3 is TGTGCCAGCAGCGTAGCTGCGGACAGGGGCCCCACAGATACGCAGTATTTT.